The 14 T cell receptor beta chains listed next were all sequenced from one sample in a study of technical replicates of blood from a few donors. Some clones are missing from TCRdb's copy, which holds only in-frame ones; the method was immunoSEQ multiplex PCR. The sample carries some 89,000 clones, about 95% recorded once. The sample comprised T cells isolated from PBMCs. The origin of the receptors is a human donor in good health.

The V call is TRBV7-6, the J call TRBJ2-5, with 12 bases matching TRBD2. V gave up 4 bases and J gave up 2 bases; unmatched junction bases: 8. The CDR3 totals 17 residues. Per germline, CDR1 SGHVS and CDR2 FNYEAQ. The CDR3: CASSSLTSGSIQETQYF. DNA for the CDR3: TGTGCCAGCAGCTCCCTGACTAGCGGGAGTATACAAGAGACCCAGTACTTC. The whole variable domain, filled in from reference TRBV7-6 and TRBJ2-5, reads GAGVSQSPRYKVTKRGQDVALRCDPISGHVSLYWYRQALGQGPEFLTYFNYEAQQDKSGLPNDRFSAERPEGSISTLTIQRTEQRDSAMYRCASSSLTSGSIQETQYFGPGTRLLVL.

The J gene is TRBJ1-4, the V gene TRBV7-2; 9 positions match TRBD1. The V segment lost 2 bases and the J segment 8 bases; nucleotides outside the gene matches: 9. Germline assignment: CDR1 SGHTA and CDR2 FQGNSA. This CDR3 is 16 amino acids long. The CDR3 DNA reads as TGTGCCAGCAGCTTAAATCTTGGAGGGACAGGGGAAAAACTGTTTTTT. It translates to CASSLNLGGTGEKLFF.

This sequence joins TRBV11-3 and TRBJ2-1; D uncertain. The ends were cut back, 0 bases at V and 3 bases at J, with 9 bases in the middle. The CDR3 spans 15 residues. The germline V gene has CDR1 SGHNT and CDR2 YENEEA. CDR3 nucleotide sequence: TGTGCCAGCAGCTTAGATTCGGAGATCTACAATGAGCAGTTCTTC. This codes for CASSLDSEIYNEQFF.

This sequence joins TRBV4-2 and TRBJ2-1, with TRBD2 identical over 10 bases. CDR3 size: 15 residues. V lost 5 bases and J lost 5; bases outside the gene matches: 6. Germline CDR1 LGHNA, CDR2 YNFKEQ. Here the CDR3 DNA reads TGTGCCAGCAGCACACGGACTAGCGGAGACAATGAGCAGTTCTTC. This gives the protein CASSTRTSGDNEQFF.

The chain couples TRBV6-5 to TRBJ1-2, with unresolved D. The germline V gene encodes CDR1 MNHEY and CDR2 SVGAGI. V lost 5 bases, J lost 7 bases, and 14 bases lay in between. This CDR3 comprises 13 residues. The CDR3 region has the DNA TGTGCCAGCAGTGAAGGTATGGGAGGTGGCTACACCTTC. Encoded protein: CASSEGMGGGYTF.

This chain connects TRBV13 to TRBJ2-5; D is possibly TRBD1 (6 bases). The V end was cut by 0 bases, the J end by 1 base, with 12 bases between. The germline V gene encodes CDR1 PRHDT and CDR2 FYEKMQ (reference sequence). CDR3 length: 16 residues. CDR3 DNA: TGTGCCAGCAGCTTAGGCCAGGGGCGCCTCCAAGAGACCCAGTACTTC. As protein: CASSLGQGRLQETQYF. Based on the CDR3 plus reference TRBV13 and TRBJ2-5, the full variable domain is AAGVIQSPRHLIKEKRETATLKCYPIPRHDTVYWYQQGPGQDPQFLISFYEKMQSDKGSIPDRFSAQQFSDYHSELNMSSLELGDSALYFCASSLGQGRLQETQYFGPGTRLLVL.

The chain links TRBV27 to TRBJ2-2; 10 nucleotides agree with TRBD1. The CDR3 contains 15 residues. J lost 4 bases, V lost 3 bases, and 2 bases had no gene match. Germline V gene data show CDR1 as MNHEY and CDR2 as SMNVEV (reference sequence). CDR3 protein: CASSFGDRGTGELFF. In nucleotides, the CDR3 is TGTGCCAGCAGTTTCGGGGACAGGGGCACCGGGGAGCTGTTTTTT.

The chain carries TRBV9 and TRBJ2-3; D possibly corresponds to TRBD1 (5 bases). The V gene lost 3 bases and the J gene lost 1 base, with 9 bases spanning the gap. Germline V gene lookup returns CDR1 SGDLS and CDR2 YYNGEE. This CDR3 is 14 amino acids long. The CDR3 nucleotides are TGTGCCAGCAGCGAGGGGATGGGCACAGATACGCAGTATTTT. As protein: CASSEGMGTDTQYF.

This clone was recorded once. The chain uses TRBV4-1 and TRBJ1-3; possible D gene TRBD1, 6 bases. The V gene's germline CDR1 is MGHRA and CDR2 YSYEKL. V was pared by 4 bases and J by 6 bases, with 16 bases between. The CDR3 consists of 15 residues. In nucleotides, the CDR3 is TGCGCCAGCAGCCTCCTCGGCAGGGGAACAAACACCATATATTTT. Translated: CASSLLGRGTNTIYF.

This sequence joins TRBV28 and TRBJ2-1, with 8 bases aligning to TRBD1. V lost 1 base, J lost 14 bases, and 10 bases stayed unmatched. CDR3 size: 14 residues. Germline V gene lookup returns CDR1 MDHEN and CDR2 SYDVKM. The DNA for the CDR3 is TGTGCCAGCAGTTTATTGGCAGTATCGACAGGGGAGTTCTTC. This translates into CASSLLAVSTGEFF.

The chain carries TRBV6-6 and TRBJ1-1; D uncertain. The CDR3 has 12 amino acids. Germline V gene lookup returns CDR1 MNHNY and CDR2 SVGAGI (reference sequence). The V end lost 2 bases, the J end lost 4 bases, and 5 bases lay between the germline ends. Here the CDR3 reads CASSYPLTEAFF. CDR3 in DNA: TGTGCCAGCAGTTACCCCCTCACTGAAGCTTTCTTT.

The chain recombines TRBV21-1 with TRBJ2-3; TRBD2, the table's D call, was not compared with the DNA. TRBV21-1 is reported as a pseudogene. The CDR3 totals 16 residues. CDR3 DNA sequence: TGTGCCAGCAGCCCAGGGCAGCGGGAGTGGCCAGATACGCAGTATTTT. Amino acid sequence: CASSPGQREWPDTQYF.

The chain is built from TRBV4-1 and TRBJ2-7; 7 bases match TRBD1. Germline V lookup: CDR1 MGHRA, CDR2 YSYEKL. J was trimmed by 4 bases and V by 2 bases; bases with no gene match: 11. This CDR3 region has 16 residues. CDR3 DNA sequence: TGCGCCAGCAGCCAAAAGAGGACAGGTGGTTCTTACGAGCAGTACTTC. Translation: CASSQKRTGGSYEQYF.

The V gene is TRBV19, the J gene TRBJ2-2, with no clear D. CDR3 length: 12 amino acids. V lost 3 bases and J 9 bases, leaving 8 bases between the germline ends. Germline V gene sequence: CDR1 LNHDA, CDR2 SQIVND (reference sequence). In DNA form, the CDR3 reads TGTGCCAGTAGTATCAATCCCCGGGAGCTGTTTTTT. It translates to CASSINPRELFF.